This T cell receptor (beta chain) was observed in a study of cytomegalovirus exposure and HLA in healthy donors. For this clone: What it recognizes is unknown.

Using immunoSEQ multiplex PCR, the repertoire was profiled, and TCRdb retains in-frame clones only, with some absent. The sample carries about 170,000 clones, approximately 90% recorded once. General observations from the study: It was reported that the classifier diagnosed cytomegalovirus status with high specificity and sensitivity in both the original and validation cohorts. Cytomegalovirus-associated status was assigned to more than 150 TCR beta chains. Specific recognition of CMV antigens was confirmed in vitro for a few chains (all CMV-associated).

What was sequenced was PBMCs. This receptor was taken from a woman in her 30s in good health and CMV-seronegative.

The CDR3 sequence: CASSYSRSSGGYEQYF. The DNA for the CDR3 is TGTGCCAGCAGTTACTCTCGGAGTAGCGGGGGCTACGAGCAGTACTTC. The chain carries TRBV6-5 and TRBJ2-7; 9 nucleotides agree with TRBD2. Losses at the gene ends were 0 bases for V and 3 bases for J; bases not matched to a gene: 6. This CDR3 comprises 16 residues. Per germline, CDR1 MNHEY and CDR2 SVGAGI.